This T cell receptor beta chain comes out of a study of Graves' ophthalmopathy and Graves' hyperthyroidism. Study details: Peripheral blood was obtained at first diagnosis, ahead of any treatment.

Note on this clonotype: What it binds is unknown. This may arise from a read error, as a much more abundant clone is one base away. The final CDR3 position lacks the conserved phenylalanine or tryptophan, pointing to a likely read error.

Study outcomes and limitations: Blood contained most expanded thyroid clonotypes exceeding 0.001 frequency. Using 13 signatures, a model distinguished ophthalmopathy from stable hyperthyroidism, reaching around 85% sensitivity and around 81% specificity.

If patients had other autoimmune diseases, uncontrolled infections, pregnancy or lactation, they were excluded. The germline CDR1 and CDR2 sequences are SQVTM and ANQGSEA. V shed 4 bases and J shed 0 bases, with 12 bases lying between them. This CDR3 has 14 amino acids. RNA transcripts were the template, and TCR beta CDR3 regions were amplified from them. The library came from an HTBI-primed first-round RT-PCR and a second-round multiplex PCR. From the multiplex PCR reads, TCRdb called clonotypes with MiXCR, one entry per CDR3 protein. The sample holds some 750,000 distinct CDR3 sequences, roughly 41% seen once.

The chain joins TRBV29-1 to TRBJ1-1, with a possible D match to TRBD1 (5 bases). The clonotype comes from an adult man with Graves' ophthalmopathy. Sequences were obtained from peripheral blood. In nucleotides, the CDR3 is TGCAGCGTTGGGCCAGGGCCAATGAACACTGAAGCTTTCCTT. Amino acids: CSVGPGPMNTEAFL.